This T cell receptor beta chain was obtained from a study of cytotoxic CD8 clonotypes in ibrutinib-treated CLL. Overall study context: Median treatment time before response sampling was 12 months, range 6 to 36.

Trimming left V 4 bases short and J 4 bases short, with 8 bases between. In germline, CDR1 is MNHNS, CDR2 SASEGT. The CDR3 covers 12 residues. The assay was immunoSEQ multiplex PCR, and TCRdb's table has in-frame clones only and misses some. The sample has approximately 320,000 clones, roughly 70% seen once. This rearrangement joins TRBV6-1 to TRBJ2-7; the D gene is possibly TRBD2 (6 bases). The source material was PBMCs, sampled after 36 months of ibrutinib treatment. The receptor was derived from a human donor with chronic lymphocytic leukemia. This CDR3 reads CASSGGVYEQYF. CDR3 sequence (DNA): TGTGCCAGCAGTGGGGGGGTATACGAGCAGTACTTC.